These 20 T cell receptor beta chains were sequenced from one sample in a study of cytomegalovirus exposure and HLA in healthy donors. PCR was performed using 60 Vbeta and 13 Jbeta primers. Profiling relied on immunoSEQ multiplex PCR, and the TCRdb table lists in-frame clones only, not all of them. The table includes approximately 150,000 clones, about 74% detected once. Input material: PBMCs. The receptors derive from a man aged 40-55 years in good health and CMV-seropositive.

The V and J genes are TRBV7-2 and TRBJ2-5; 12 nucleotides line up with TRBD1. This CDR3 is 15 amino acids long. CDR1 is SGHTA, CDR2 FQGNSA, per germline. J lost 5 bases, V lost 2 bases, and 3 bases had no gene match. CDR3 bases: TGTGCCAGCAGCTTACGGGGACAGGGGGCCGAGACCCAGTACTTC. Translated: CASSLRGQGAETQYF.

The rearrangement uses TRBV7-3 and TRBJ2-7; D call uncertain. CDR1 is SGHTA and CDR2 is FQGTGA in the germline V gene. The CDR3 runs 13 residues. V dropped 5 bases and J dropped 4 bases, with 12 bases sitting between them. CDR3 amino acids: CASSKPGLYEQYF. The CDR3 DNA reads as TGTGCCAGCAGCAAACCAGGCCTTTACGAGCAGTACTTC. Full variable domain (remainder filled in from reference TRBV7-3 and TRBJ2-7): GAGVSQTPSNKVTEKGKYVELRCDPISGHTALYWYRQSLGQGPEFLIYFQGTGAADDSGLPNDRFFAVRPEGSVSTLKIQRTERGDSAVYLCASSKPGLYEQYFGPGTRLTVT.

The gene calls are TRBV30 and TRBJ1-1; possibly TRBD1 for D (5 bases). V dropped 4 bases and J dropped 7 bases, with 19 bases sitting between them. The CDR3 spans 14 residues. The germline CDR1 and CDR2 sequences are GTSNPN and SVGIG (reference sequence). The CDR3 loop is CAWTTFRARSEAFF. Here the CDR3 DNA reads TGTGCCTGGACTACCTTCAGGGCCCGGAGTGAAGCTTTCTTT.

The CDR3 bases are TGTGCCAGCAGCGCCCAGGGGTTTGGCTACACCTTC. Its protein is CASSAQGFGYTF. The chain combines TRBV9 with TRBJ1-2; a weak D match, TRBD1 (6 bases). Trimming shortened V by 3 bases and J by 7 bases, and 10 bases separated the two germline ends. Per the germline V gene, CDR1 is SGDLS and CDR2 is YYNGEE. The CDR3 extends over 12 amino acids.

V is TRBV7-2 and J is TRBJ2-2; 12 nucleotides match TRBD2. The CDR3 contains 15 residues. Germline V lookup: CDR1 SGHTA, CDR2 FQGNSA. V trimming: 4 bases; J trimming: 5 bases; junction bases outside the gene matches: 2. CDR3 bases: TGTGCCAGCAGCTCGACTAGCGGGAGTACCGGGGAGCTGTTTTTT. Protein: CASSSTSGSTGELFF.

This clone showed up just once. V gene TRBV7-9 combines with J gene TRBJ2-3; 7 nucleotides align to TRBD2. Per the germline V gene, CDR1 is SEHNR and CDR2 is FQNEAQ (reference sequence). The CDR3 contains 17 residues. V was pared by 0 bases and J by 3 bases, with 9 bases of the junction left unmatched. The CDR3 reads CASSLAAGVVGTDTQYF. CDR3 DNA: TGTGCCAGCAGCTTAGCGGCGGGAGTGGTGGGAACAGATACGCAGTATTTT.

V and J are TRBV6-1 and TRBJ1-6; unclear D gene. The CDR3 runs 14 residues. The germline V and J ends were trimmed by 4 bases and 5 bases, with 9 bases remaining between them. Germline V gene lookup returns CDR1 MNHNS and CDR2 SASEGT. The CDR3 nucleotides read TGTGCCAGCAGTGGCACGGGAGATAATTCACCCCTCCACTTT. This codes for CASSGTGDNSPLHF.

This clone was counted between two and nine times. CDR3 sequence: CSVRTGFADQPQHF. For the CDR3, the DNA is TGCAGCGTCCGAACAGGGTTTGCGGATCAGCCCCAGCATTTT. The rearrangement uses TRBV29-1 and TRBJ1-5, with D tentatively TRBD1 (6 bases). The V gene lost 6 bases and the J gene lost 5 bases, with 17 bases spanning the gap. The germline V gene has CDR1 SQVTM and CDR2 ANQGSEA. The CDR3 sequence is 14 residues long.

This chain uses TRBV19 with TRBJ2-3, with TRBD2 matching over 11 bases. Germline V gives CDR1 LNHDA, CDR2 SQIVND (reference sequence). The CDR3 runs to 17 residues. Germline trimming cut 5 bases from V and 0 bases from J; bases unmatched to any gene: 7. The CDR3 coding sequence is TGTGCCAGTAGTTCTCGCGGGACTAGCGGCAGCACAGATACGCAGTATTTT. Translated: CASSSRGTSGSTDTQYF.

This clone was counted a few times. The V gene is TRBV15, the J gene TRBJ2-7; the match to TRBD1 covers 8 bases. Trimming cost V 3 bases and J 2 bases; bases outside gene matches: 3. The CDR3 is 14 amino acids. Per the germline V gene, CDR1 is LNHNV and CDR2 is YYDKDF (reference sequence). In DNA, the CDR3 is TGTGCCACCAGCAGTTTCAGGGGGCCCTACGAGCAGTACTTC. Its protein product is CATSSFRGPYEQYF.

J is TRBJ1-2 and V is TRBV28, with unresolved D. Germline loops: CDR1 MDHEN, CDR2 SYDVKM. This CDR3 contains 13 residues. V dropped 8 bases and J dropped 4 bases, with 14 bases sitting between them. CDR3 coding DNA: TGTGCCAGCCTAAGGCGACTCGGCTATGGCTACACCTTC. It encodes CASLRRLGYGYTF.

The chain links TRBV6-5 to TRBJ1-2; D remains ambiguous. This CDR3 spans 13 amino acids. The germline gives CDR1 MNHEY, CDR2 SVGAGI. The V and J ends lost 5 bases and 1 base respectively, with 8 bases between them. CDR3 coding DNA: TGTGCCAGCAGTCTAAGAATTAACTATGGCTACACCTTC. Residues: CASSLRINYGYTF.

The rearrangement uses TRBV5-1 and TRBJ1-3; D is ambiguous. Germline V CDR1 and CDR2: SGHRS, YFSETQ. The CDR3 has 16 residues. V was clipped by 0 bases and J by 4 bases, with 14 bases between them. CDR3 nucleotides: TGCGCCAGCAGCTTGGAGGCGGGAATCTACGGAAACACCATATATTTT. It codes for CASSLEAGIYGNTIYF.

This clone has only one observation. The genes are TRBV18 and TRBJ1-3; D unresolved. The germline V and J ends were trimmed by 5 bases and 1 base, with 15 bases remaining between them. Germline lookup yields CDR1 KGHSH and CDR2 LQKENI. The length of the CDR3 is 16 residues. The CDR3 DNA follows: TGTGCCAGCTCAAAAGTCTTCAGCGAGTCTGGAAACACCATATATTTT. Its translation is CASSKVFSESGNTIYF. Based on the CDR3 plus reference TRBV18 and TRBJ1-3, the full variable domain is NAGVMQNPRHLVRRRGQEARLRCSPMKGHSHVYWYRQLPEEGLKFMVYLQKENIIDESGMPKERFSAEFPKEGPSILRIQQVVRGDSAAYFCASSKVFSESGNTIYFGEGSWLTVV.

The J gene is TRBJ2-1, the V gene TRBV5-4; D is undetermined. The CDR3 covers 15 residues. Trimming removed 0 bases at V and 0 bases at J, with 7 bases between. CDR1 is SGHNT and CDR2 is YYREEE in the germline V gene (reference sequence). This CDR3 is CASSLVPGSYNEQFF. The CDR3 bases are TGTGCCAGCAGCTTGGTCCCCGGCTCCTACAATGAGCAGTTCTTC.

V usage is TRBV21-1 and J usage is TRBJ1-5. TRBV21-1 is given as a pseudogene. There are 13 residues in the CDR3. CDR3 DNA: TGTGCCAGCAGCAGCGCTGCCCAACAGCCCCAGCATTTT. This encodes CASSSAAQQPQHF.

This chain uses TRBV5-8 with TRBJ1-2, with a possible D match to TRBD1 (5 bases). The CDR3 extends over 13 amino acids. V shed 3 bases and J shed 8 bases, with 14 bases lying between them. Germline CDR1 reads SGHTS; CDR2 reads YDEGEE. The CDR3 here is CASSWTGTGGYTF. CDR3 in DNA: TGTGCCAGCAGCTGGACCGGGACTGGCGGCTACACCTTC. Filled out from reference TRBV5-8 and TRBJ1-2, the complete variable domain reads EAGVTQSPTHLIKTRGQQATLRCSPISGHTSVYWYQQALGLGLQFLLWYDEGEERNRGNFPPRFSGRQFPNYSSELNVNALELEDSALYLCASSWTGTGGYTFGSGTRLTVV.

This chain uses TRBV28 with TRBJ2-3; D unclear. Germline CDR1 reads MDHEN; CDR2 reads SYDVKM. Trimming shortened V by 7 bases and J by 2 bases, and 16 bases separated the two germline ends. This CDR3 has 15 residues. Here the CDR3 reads CASTPPSVFTDTQYF. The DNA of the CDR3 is TGTGCCAGCACCCCCCCGTCCGTCTTCACAGATACGCAGTATTTT.

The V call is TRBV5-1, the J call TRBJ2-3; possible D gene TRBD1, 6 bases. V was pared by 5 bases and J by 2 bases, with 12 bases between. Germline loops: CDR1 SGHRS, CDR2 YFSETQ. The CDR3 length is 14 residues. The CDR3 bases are TGCGCCAGCAGTCAGGGGTACAACACAGATACGCAGTATTTT. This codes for CASSQGYNTDTQYF.

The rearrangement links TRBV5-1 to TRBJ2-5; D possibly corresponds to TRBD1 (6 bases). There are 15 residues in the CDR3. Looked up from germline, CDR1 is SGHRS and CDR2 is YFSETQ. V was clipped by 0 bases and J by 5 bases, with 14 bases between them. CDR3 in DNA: TGCGCCAGCAGCTTGGTCTTACAGGGTCGGGAGACCCAGTACTTC. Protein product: CASSLVLQGRETQYF.